These 23 T cell receptor beta chains were all obtained from the same sample, sequenced in a study of Ad26.COV2.S vaccination and SARS-CoV-2 variants. Treatment: about 20 received Ad26.COV2.S at low or high dose, single or two shots; several received placebo; per-sample allocation not given. Sampling was done on day 63 after the first vaccine or placebo injection. Only in-frame clones appear in the TCRdb table, and some are missing; sequencing was by immunoSEQ multiplex PCR. Of around 250,000 clones listed, around 88% were seen once; the top ten hold less than 3.5%. Sequences were derived from peripheral blood, sampled in a trial of Ad26.COV2.S vaccine versus placebo. All receptors derive from a person between 18 and 59 years old who received the Ad26.COV2.S COVID-19 vaccine or a placebo.

A few counts support this clone. At one of its ends the junction is not consistent with the germline gene, which may arise from a read error. This chain connects TRBV5-4 to TRBJ2-7; D remains ambiguous. The germline V gene encodes CDR1 SGHNT and CDR2 YYREEE (reference sequence). The CDR3 length is 12 residues. The chain's CDR3 is CASSSQYGPDDF. As DNA, the CDR3 is TGTGCCAGCAGCTCACAGTACGGGCCAGATGATTTC.

The V call is TRBV5-4, the J call TRBJ2-1; 12 bases fit TRBD2. Germline CDR1 is SGHNT and CDR2 is YYREEE (reference sequence). V shed 3 bases, J shed 4 bases, and the junction held 14 bases outside the gene matches. The CDR3 is 19 amino acids. CDR3 sequence: CASSSIILLAGGHYNEQFF. CDR3 nucleotides: TGTGCCAGCAGCTCCATTATCCTGCTAGCGGGAGGGCATTACAATGAGCAGTTCTTC.

The chain recombines TRBV27 with TRBJ1-4; a weak D match, TRBD1 (5 bases). With 4 bases removed from V and 2 bases from J, the gap between germline ends came to 14 bases. The germline gives CDR1 MNHEY, CDR2 SMNVEV (reference sequence). CDR3 length equals 16 residues. The CDR3 reads CASSSYIGATNEKLFF. The CDR3 nucleotides read TGTGCCAGCAGTTCCTATATTGGGGCCACTAATGAAAAACTGTTTTTT.

This clone was observed a single time. V usage is TRBV6-6 and J usage is TRBJ2-5; D is unresolved. CDR3 length equals 15 residues. CDR1 and CDR2 from the germline V gene are MNHNY and SVGAGI (reference sequence). V lost 0 bases and J lost 1, with 9 bases in between. In DNA, the CDR3 is TGTGCCAGCAGTTACTCGAGCAGCGCCCAAGAGACCCAGTACTTC. It encodes CASSYSSSAQETQYF.

The J gene is TRBJ1-1, the V gene TRBV28; the D gene is possibly TRBD1 (5 bases). V lost 5 bases to trimming and J lost 5 bases, with 15 bases between them. CDR3 length equals 14 residues. Germline V gene data show CDR1 as MDHEN and CDR2 as SYDVKM. CDR3 sequence (DNA): TGTGCCAGCAGTGGCAGAGAGGGGAAGACTGAAGCTTTCTTT. It yields the protein CASSGREGKTEAFF.

V and J are TRBV3-1 (or the pseudogene TRBV3-2) and TRBJ1-6, with 8 positions matching TRBD1. Germline V gene lookup returns CDR1 LGHDT and CDR2 YNNKEL (reference sequence). The CDR3 runs 15 residues. Trimming at V came to 3 bases and at J to 7 bases, leaving 5 bases not matched to a gene. The CDR3 sequence is CASSHRQGSNSPLHF. In DNA, the CDR3 is TGTGCCAGCAGCCACCGACAGGGGAGCAATTCACCCCTCCACTTT.

The gene calls are TRBV9 and TRBJ2-7; D gene uncertain. This CDR3 spans 12 amino acids. Looked up from germline, CDR1 is SGDLS and CDR2 is YYNGEE. The V and J ends lost 8 bases and 0 bases respectively, with 9 bases between them. The CDR3 spells CARGNASYEQYF. For the CDR3, the DNA is TGTGCCAGGGGGAATGCCTCCTACGAGCAGTACTTC. Filled out from reference TRBV9 and TRBJ2-7, the complete variable domain reads DSGVTQTPKHLITATGQRVTLRCSPRSGDLSVYWYQQSLDQGLQFLIQYYNGEERAKGNILERFSAQQFPDLHSELNLSSLELGDSALYFCARGNASYEQYFGPGTRLTVT.

Only one count was recorded for this clone. J is TRBJ2-5 and V is TRBV7-2; D possibly corresponds to TRBD2 (6 bases). This CDR3 has 14 amino acids. The V gene lost 5 bases and the J gene lost 5 bases, with 15 bases spanning the gap. Germline V gene data show CDR1 as SGHTA and CDR2 as FQGNSA. The CDR3 bases are TGTGCCAGCAGCCCCCGGGGGATTCTCGAGACCCAGTACTTC. Translating it yields CASSPRGILETQYF.

The chain recombines TRBV6-6 with TRBJ1-2; a possible D gene is TRBD1 (5 bases). The CDR3 is 14 amino acids. CDR1 and CDR2 from the germline V gene are MNHNY and SVGAGI (reference sequence). Deletions cut 0 bases from V and 8 bases from J, with 13 bases between. CDR3 coding DNA: TGTGCCAGCAGTTACTCCGGCGGGGCGAGGGGCTACACCTTC. It is translated as CASSYSGGARGYTF.

This clone was counted once. V is TRBV4-1 and J is TRBJ2-7; D is unclear. V lost 1 base, J lost 2 bases, and 12 bases lay in between. This CDR3 comprises 15 residues. Germline loops: CDR1 MGHRA, CDR2 YSYEKL. The CDR3 DNA reads TGCGCCAGCAGCCAAGTTACTCCTCAGACCTACGAGCAGTACTTC. Translating it yields CASSQVTPQTYEQYF.

This chain uses TRBV15 with TRBJ2-7, with TRBD2 identical over 8 bases. V shed 0 bases and J 0 bases; nucleotides not matched to a gene: 7. The CDR3 consists of 17 residues. Per the germline V gene, CDR1 is LNHNV and CDR2 is YYDKDF (reference sequence). The CDR3 reads CATSRDFGGRSSYEQYV. In DNA, the CDR3 is TGTGCCACCAGCAGAGATTTCGGCGGGAGGAGCTCCTACGAGCAGTACGTC.

This clone was found a few times. The chain joins TRBV5-8 to TRBJ1-4; TRBD1 matches 8 bases. V shed 5 bases and J 0 bases; nucleotides not matched to a gene: 9. In germline, CDR1 is SGHTS, CDR2 YDEGEE. The CDR3 consists of 17 residues. The CDR3: CASSPGTGFPTNEKLFF. DNA of the CDR3: TGTGCCAGCAGTCCTGGGACAGGTTTTCCAACTAATGAAAAACTGTTTTTT.

The chain links TRBV7-2 to TRBJ2-1, with D tentatively TRBD2 (5 bases). The CDR3 spans 14 residues. Germline-derived CDR1 and CDR2 are SGHTA and FQGNSA. The ends were cut back, 3 bases at V and 5 bases at J, with 11 bases in the middle. The CDR3 loop is CASSFRGLDNEQFF. The CDR3, as DNA: TGTGCCAGCAGCTTTCGCGGGCTAGACAATGAGCAGTTCTTC.

This clone was counted a few times. The chain employs TRBV24-1 and TRBJ2-2, with 10 bases that match TRBD1. V was clipped by 2 bases and J by 7 bases; unmatched bases: 6. The CDR3 is made up of 16 amino acids. The V gene's germline CDR1 is KGHDR and CDR2 SFDVKD. This CDR3 is CATSDSDRGRGGELFF. CDR3 bases: TGTGCCACCAGTGATTCAGACAGGGGGCGAGGCGGGGAGCTGTTTTTT.

The chain carries TRBV5-4 and TRBJ2-3; no firm D call. Germline assignment: CDR1 SGHNT and CDR2 YYREEE (reference sequence). With 0 bases removed from V and 7 bases from J, the gap between germline ends came to 9 bases. The CDR3 is 13 residues long. CDR3 sequence (DNA): TGTGCCAGCAGCTTGGCCTCGCGGTATACGCAGTATTTT. Encoded protein: CASSLASRYTQYF. Filled out from reference TRBV5-4 and TRBJ2-3, the complete variable domain reads ETGVTQSPTHLIKTRGQQVTLRCSSQSGHNTVSWYQQALGQGPQFIFQYYREEENGRGNFPPRFSGLQFPNYSSELNVNALELDDSALYLCASSLASRYTQYFGPGTRLTVL.

The rearrangement joins TRBV19 to TRBJ2-5; TRBD2 agrees at 9 bases. This CDR3 is built from 16 residues. The germline gives CDR1 LNHDA, CDR2 SQIVND (reference sequence). The trim removed 5 bases at V and 5 bases at J, leaving 12 bases unmatched. The CDR3 DNA reads TGTGCCAGTAGTCCCCAGGGGCTAGCGGGGCGGGAGACCCAGTACTTC. Its protein product is CASSPQGLAGRETQYF.

J is TRBJ1-5 and V is TRBV15, with TRBD1 as a possible D gene (5 bases). The CDR3 is made up of 14 amino acids. Trimming cost V 6 bases and J 2 bases, with 11 bases left between them. The V gene's germline CDR1 is LNHNV and CDR2 YYDKDF (reference sequence). CDR3 DNA: TGTGCCACCAGGGATCCGGGGGGCAATCAGCCCCAGCATTTT. Translating gives CATRDPGGNQPQHF.

This clone came up a few times. The chain combines TRBV6-5 with TRBJ2-1, with a weak D call TRBD1 (6 bases). The CDR3 totals 14 residues. From germline, CDR1 is MNHEY and CDR2 SVGAGI. Trimming shortened V by 7 bases and J by 8 bases, and 18 bases separated the two germline ends. In DNA form, the CDR3 reads TGTGCCAGCAACCGAGGGGGATCAGCATATGAGCAGTTCTTC. The encoded protein is CASNRGGSAYEQFF.

The V and J genes are TRBV7-9 and TRBJ1-5; perhaps TRBD1 as D (6 bases). Germline V gene sequence: CDR1 SEHNR, CDR2 FQNEAQ (reference sequence). The V end was cut by 5 bases, the J end by 0 bases, with 14 bases between. The CDR3 length is 16 residues. CDR3 nucleotide sequence: TGTGCCAGCAGCCAGGAGGGGGAACCTAGCAATCAGCCCCAGCATTTT. Protein sequence: CASSQEGEPSNQPQHF.

This clone was detected only a few times. The chain carries TRBV11-3 and TRBJ2-2, with 10 bases that match TRBD1. Losses at the gene ends were 4 bases for V and 5 bases for J; bases not matched to a gene: 10. The CDR3 contains 17 residues. The germline gives CDR1 SGHNT, CDR2 YENEEA. The CDR3 here is CASSSMGQGLRTGELFF. As DNA, the CDR3 is TGTGCCAGCAGCTCGATGGGACAGGGGCTTCGAACCGGGGAGCTGTTTTTT.

The rearrangement joins TRBV11-3 to TRBJ2-5; no clear D gene. This CDR3 is 13 amino acids long. V was trimmed by 1 base and J by 7 bases, leaving 10 bases between them. Germline assignment: CDR1 SGHNT and CDR2 YENEEA. In DNA form, the CDR3 reads TGTGCCAGCAGCTTAGGACAAGGCCGGACCCAGTACTTC. Translating gives CASSLGQGRTQYF.

As for this clone: Other DNA sequences from this sample encode an identical CDR3 as well. The chain joins TRBV2 to TRBJ1-3; D unresolved. Germline V CDR1 and CDR2: SNHLY, FYNNEI. With 11 bases removed from V and 3 bases from J, the gap between germline ends came to 8 bases. The CDR3 is made up of 11 amino acids. CDR3 sequence: CAGHGGNTIYF. The CDR3 nucleotides are TGTGCCGGCCATGGTGGAAACACCATATATTTT.

V and J are TRBV6-6 and TRBJ1-1, with D unclear. Germline V gene sequence: CDR1 MNHNY, CDR2 SVGAGI (reference sequence). CDR3 length: 14 residues. Trimming left V 7 bases short and J 2 bases short, with 14 bases between. Here the CDR3 reads CASMMQAQNTEAFF. The CDR3, as DNA: TGTGCCAGCATGATGCAGGCCCAAAACACTGAAGCTTTCTTT.